These 23 T cell receptor beta chains were sequenced from one sample in a study of cytomegalovirus exposure and HLA in healthy donors. Researchers ran the PCR with 60 Vbeta and 13 Jbeta primers. Measured with immunoSEQ multiplex PCR; TCRdb has only the in-frame clones, and not every one. The data show approximately 170,000 clones, 85% seen once. The sequencing input was PBMCs. Receptor source: a boy younger than 10 in good health and CMV-seronegative.

This chain connects TRBV18 to TRBJ1-6; weak D call: TRBD1 (5 bases). Germline V gene data show CDR1 as KGHSH and CDR2 as LQKENI. The germline V and J ends were trimmed by 2 bases and 3 bases, with 14 bases remaining between them. The CDR3 contains 17 residues. The CDR3 sequence is CASSPKGGAHYNSPLHF. For the CDR3, the DNA is TGTGCCAGCTCACCAAAGGGTGGGGCTCACTATAATTCACCCCTCCACTTT.

The V gene is TRBV29-1, the J gene TRBJ2-1; TRBD1 might be the D (5 bases). Germline CDR1 and CDR2: SQVTM and ANQGSEA. Trimming left V 4 bases short and J 16 bases short, with 17 bases between. This CDR3 is 11 amino acids long. CDR3 residues: CSVGGLRRQFF. The CDR3 DNA reads as TGCAGCGTTGGGGGCCTTAGGCGTCAATTCTTC.

The chain carries TRBV19 and TRBJ2-3; no clear D. V lost 0 bases and J lost 2, with 9 bases in between. The CDR3 is 15 residues long. Per germline, CDR1 LNHDA and CDR2 SQIVND (reference sequence). DNA for the CDR3: TGTGCCAGTAGTATAGATTTAGAGGCCACAGATACGCAGTATTTT. Protein: CASSIDLEATDTQYF.

The J gene is TRBJ2-7, the V gene TRBV6-1, with D perhaps matching TRBD2 (5 bases). V lost 7 bases and J 0 bases, leaving 13 bases between the germline ends. The CDR3 sequence is 14 residues long. Per germline, CDR1 MNHNS and CDR2 SASEGT. Here the CDR3 reads CASNRDRVSYEQYF. The CDR3 coding sequence is TGTGCCAGCAACCGGGATAGGGTCTCCTACGAGCAGTACTTC.

The chain uses TRBV28 and TRBJ2-1; the match to TRBD2 covers 11 bases. CDR1 MDHEN and CDR2 SYDVKM come from the germline V gene. The J segment lost 8 bases and the V segment lost 4 bases, leaving 7 bases of the junction unmatched. CDR3 length: 15 residues. The chain's CDR3 is CASSSRLAGYHEQFF. CDR3 sequence (DNA): TGTGCCAGCAGTTCCCGACTAGCGGGATATCATGAGCAGTTCTTC. The full variable domain, rest sourced from reference TRBV28 and TRBJ2-1, is DVKVTQSSRYLVKRTGEKVFLECVQDMDHENMFWYRQDPGLGLRLIYFSYDVKMKEKGDIPEGYSVSREKKERFSLILESASTNQTSMYLCASSSRLAGYHEQFFGPGTRLTVL.

As DNA, the CDR3 is TGTGCCATACAGGGGGCGTACTATGGCTACACCTTC. It translates to CAIQGAYYGYTF. The chain couples TRBV28 to TRBJ1-2; 9 nucleotides match TRBD1. The germline V gene has CDR1 MDHEN and CDR2 SYDVKM. V gave up 10 bases and J gave up 3 bases; unmatched junction bases: 3. There are 12 residues in the CDR3.

With respect to this clone: This CDR3 is also generated by other DNA sequences in the sample. The gene calls are TRBV28 and TRBJ2-5, with unresolved D. Trimming removed 5 bases from V and 5 bases from J, with 6 bases in between. The CDR3 has 11 amino acids. Germline CDR1 reads MDHEN; CDR2 reads SYDVKM. CDR3 sequence reads: CASSPRETQYF. Here the CDR3 DNA reads TGTGCCAGCAGTCCTAGGGAGACCCAGTACTTC.

This clone came up a few times. This chain joins TRBV15 and TRBJ2-2; the D gene is possibly TRBD2 (6 bases). The V end lost 9 bases, the J end lost 1 base, and 12 bases lay between the germline ends. CDR1 is LNHNV and CDR2 is YYDKDF in the germline V gene (reference sequence). The CDR3 runs to 14 residues. CDR3 residues: CATAGGMNTGELFF. For the CDR3, the DNA is TGTGCCACGGCCGGGGGAATGAACACCGGGGAGCTGTTTTTT.

The chain carries TRBV5-1 and TRBJ1-4; unclear D gene. Germline CDR1 and CDR2: SGHRS and YFSETQ. The CDR3 is 14 residues long. Trimming took off 2 bases at V and 5 bases at J, with 10 bases between the two ends. The CDR3, as DNA: TGCGCCAGCAGCTTAGAGGATGGGAATGAAAAACTGTTTTTT. This translates into CASSLEDGNEKLFF.

V and J are TRBV30 and TRBJ2-7; 7 nucleotides agree with TRBD1. The V gene's germline CDR1 is GTSNPN and CDR2 SVGIG (reference sequence). The CDR3 contains 15 residues. V was pared by 0 bases and J by 3 bases, with 8 bases of the junction left unmatched. The CDR3 nucleotides read TGTGCCTGGAGTGTACAGGGGCCAACGAGCTACGAGCAGTACTTC. It specifies CAWSVQGPTSYEQYF.

The chain has TRBV27 and TRBJ1-3, with D unclear. The V end lost 5 bases, the J end lost 0 bases, and 11 bases lay between the germline ends. In germline, CDR1 is MNHEY, CDR2 SMNVEV (reference sequence). This CDR3 is built from 15 residues. CDR3 in amino acids: CASSPGIISGNTIYF. In DNA form, the CDR3 reads TGTGCCAGCAGTCCGGGAATCATCTCTGGAAACACCATATATTTT.

This sequence joins TRBV6-6 and TRBJ2-5; D might be TRBD1 (6 bases). The germline CDR1 and CDR2 sequences are MNHNY and SVGAGI (reference sequence). This CDR3 comprises 15 residues. V lost 5 bases to trimming and J lost 0 bases, with 13 bases between them. CDR3: CASSVSQGYQETQYF. The CDR3 DNA reads TGTGCCAGCAGTGTATCACAGGGATACCAAGAGACCCAGTACTTC.

This clone showed up just once. V gene TRBV28 combines with J gene TRBJ2-4; 8 bases match TRBD2. J was trimmed by 2 bases and V by 6 bases; bases with no gene match: 15. The length of the CDR3 is 18 residues. Germline CDR1 and CDR2: MDHEN and SYDVKM. This CDR3 reads CASRPGGRPGSTKNIQYF. CDR3 DNA: TGTGCCAGCAGACCGGGGGGGAGGCCCGGCAGTACCAAAAACATTCAGTACTTC.

The chain carries TRBV19 and TRBJ2-3; TRBD1 matches at 9 bases. The CDR3 is made up of 15 amino acids. The V gene's germline CDR1 is LNHDA and CDR2 SQIVND (reference sequence). The V and J ends lost 5 bases and 6 bases, in that order; junction bases with no gene match: 9. CDR3 in amino acids: CASSSPGQGTDTQYF. CDR3 coding DNA: TGTGCCAGTAGTTCCCCGGGACAGGGAACGGATACGCAGTATTTT.

The CDR3 spells CASSRLVRGSNTGELFF. The CDR3 coding sequence is TGTGCCAGCAGCCGGCTAGTGAGGGGGAGCAACACCGGGGAGCTGTTTTTT. V and J are TRBV11-1 and TRBJ2-2, with TRBD1 as a possible D gene (6 bases). This CDR3 has 17 residues. The V gene lost 5 bases and the J gene lost 2 bases, with 18 bases spanning the gap. Germline lookup yields CDR1 SGHAT and CDR2 FQDESV (reference sequence). The entire variable domain, with the rest obtained from reference TRBV11-1 and TRBJ2-2, is as follows: EAEVAQSPRYKITEKSQAVAFWCDPISGHATLYWYRQILGQGPELLVQFQDESVVDDSQLPKDRFSAERLKGVDSTLKIQPAELGDSAMYLCASSRLVRGSNTGELFFGEGSRLTVL.

The chain recombines TRBV18 with TRBJ1-2; TRBD1 might be the D (6 bases). Germline V lookup: CDR1 KGHSH, CDR2 LQKENI. V lost 4 bases, J lost 1 base, and 16 bases lay in between. The CDR3 extends over 16 amino acids. The CDR3 nucleotides read TGTGCCAGCTCACTCATGACAGGAGAGATTAACTATGGCTACACCTTC. It specifies CASSLMTGEINYGYTF.

This clone showed up just once. V and J are TRBV28 and TRBJ2-7; 7 bases fit TRBD1. V lost 3 bases to trimming and J lost 4 bases; unmatched junction nucleotides: 9. In germline, CDR1 is MDHEN, CDR2 SYDVKM. The CDR3 contains 15 residues. The CDR3 is CASSFQPDRTYEQYF. The CDR3 DNA reads TGTGCCAGCAGTTTTCAACCGGACAGGACTTACGAGCAGTACTTC.

In its sample, this clone was seen once. The genes are TRBV7-9 and TRBJ2-4; 8 bases match TRBD1. Germline values: CDR1 SEHNR, CDR2 FQNEAQ (reference sequence). The junction had 10 bases not matched to a gene; V was cut back by 0 bases and J by 0 bases. The CDR3 loop spans 19 amino acids. In nucleotides, the CDR3 is TGTGCCAGCAGCTTAGCGGGTACAGGGGGTACCATAGCCAAAAACATTCAGTACTTC. This gives the protein CASSLAGTGGTIAKNIQYF.

V gene TRBV6-6 combines with J gene TRBJ1-5; D gene ambiguous. Germline lookup yields CDR1 MNHNY and CDR2 SVGAGI (reference sequence). Trimming removed 3 bases from V and 0 bases from J, with 9 bases in between. The CDR3 is 15 amino acids. The CDR3 loop is CASSYRAPSNQPQHF. The DNA of the CDR3 is TGTGCCAGCAGTTATAGAGCACCTAGCAATCAGCCCCAGCATTTT.

The chain recombines TRBV6-6 with TRBJ1-1; the match to TRBD1 covers 9 bases. Germline lookup yields CDR1 MNHNY and CDR2 SVGAGI (reference sequence). This CDR3 has 16 amino acids. V lost 8 bases and J lost 1; bases outside the gene matches: 11. The CDR3: CASFIRGTGSNTEAFF. The CDR3 DNA is TGTGCCAGCTTCATCCGCGGGACAGGGTCGAACACTGAAGCTTTCTTT.

The chain recombines TRBV14 with TRBJ2-6; TRBD2 agrees at 10 bases. Trimming cost V 1 base and J 0 bases; bases outside gene matches: 0. The germline V gene encodes CDR1 SGHDN and CDR2 FVKESK. This CDR3 is built from 17 residues. As DNA, the CDR3 is TGTGCCAGCAGCCAAGCTAGCGGGAGCTCTGGGGCCAACGTCCTGACTTTC. It translates to CASSQASGSSGANVLTF. Variable domain in full (rest from reference TRBV14 and TRBJ2-6): EAGVTQFPSHSVIEKGQTVTLRCDPISGHDNLYWYRRVMGKEIKFLLHFVKESKQDESGMPNNRFLAERTGGTYSTLKVQPAELEDSGVYFCASSQASGSSGANVLTFGAGSRLTVL.

The chain combines TRBV19 with TRBJ2-1; 8 positions match TRBD1. The CDR3 has 17 residues. Germline V gives CDR1 LNHDA, CDR2 SQIVND (reference sequence). V gave up 6 bases and J gave up 3 bases; unmatched junction bases: 13. The CDR3 reads CASSSSPGRGLYNEQFF. The CDR3 nucleotides read TGTGCCAGTAGCTCATCCCCGGGCAGGGGGCTCTACAATGAGCAGTTCTTC.

The chain combines TRBV30 with TRBJ2-1; tentative D call: TRBD1 (6 bases). This CDR3 is 11 amino acids long. V lost 2 bases and J lost 14, with 13 bases in between. Germline values: CDR1 GTSNPN, CDR2 SVGIG (reference sequence). Written as DNA, the CDR3 is TGTGCCTGGAGTCAAGGACAGCAGGAGTTCTTC. It yields the protein CAWSQGQQEFF.